This T cell receptor beta chain was profiled in a study of beta chain features in type 1 diabetes. Overall study results and limits: It was not settled here whether HLA type affects TCRB rearrangement. A moderate, significant TCRB CDR3 shortening appeared in type 1 diabetes across four CD4+ subsets.

CDR3 size: 15 residues. CDR1 and CDR2 (germline): SGDLS, YYNGEE. Between the trimmed V and J ends, which lost 4 bases and 4 bases, there was a span of 17 bases. To note about this clone: What it recognizes is unknown.

Every isolated RNA sample was fully reverse transcribed, so sequencing captured expressed TCRB transcripts. TCRdb's copy holds only in-frame clones and misses some; the assay was immunoSEQ multiplex PCR. There are around 360,000 clones in the sample; around 12% occur only once, and approximately 0.01% lies in the top ten. J is TRBJ1-1 and V is TRBV9; no reliable D call. The source is a woman between 18 and 30 years old with type 1 diabetes. The source material was naive CD4+ T cells from blood. Here the CDR3 DNA reads TGTGCCAGCAGCTTCCGACCGGGTGTTGGCACTGAAGCTTTCTTT. It specifies CASSFRPGVGTEAFF.